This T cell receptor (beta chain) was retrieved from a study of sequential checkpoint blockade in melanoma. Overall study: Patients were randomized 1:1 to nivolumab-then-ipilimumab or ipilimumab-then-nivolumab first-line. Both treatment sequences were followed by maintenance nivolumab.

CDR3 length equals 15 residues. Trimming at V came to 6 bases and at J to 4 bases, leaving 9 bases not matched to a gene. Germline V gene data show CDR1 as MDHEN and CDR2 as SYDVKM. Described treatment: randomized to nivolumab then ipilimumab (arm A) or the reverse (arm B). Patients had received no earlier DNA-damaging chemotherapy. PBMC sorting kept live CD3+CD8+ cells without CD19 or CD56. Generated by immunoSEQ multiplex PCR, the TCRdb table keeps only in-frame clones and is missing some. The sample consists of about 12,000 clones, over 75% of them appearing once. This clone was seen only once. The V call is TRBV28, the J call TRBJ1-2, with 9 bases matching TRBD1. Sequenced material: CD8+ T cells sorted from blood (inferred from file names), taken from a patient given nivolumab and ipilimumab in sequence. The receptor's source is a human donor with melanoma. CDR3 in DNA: TGTGCCAGCAGCCCCACAGGGGGCTGGATCTATGGCTACACCTTC. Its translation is CASSPTGGWIYGYTF.